A selection of T cell receptor beta chains follows, all from one sample in a study of cytomegalovirus exposure and HLA in healthy donors. The data were produced by immunoSEQ multiplex PCR, yet TCRdb's version contains in-frame clones alone and is incomplete. The sample has 55,000 to 70,000 clones; around 94% are singletons. The sample consisted of PBMCs. These receptors all come from a man between 18 and 29 years old in good health and CMV-seronegative. Each CDR3 is given without its conserved first and last residue. Where a row states a size, it is once, few, many or the class of an expanded clone; other rows omit it.

j_gene: TRBJ2-5; v_gene: TRBV7-8; abundance: NA; CDR3aa: ASSRGLGGRETQY
j_gene: TRBJ2-1; v_gene: TRBV19; abundance: NA; CDR3aa: ASSMGGSSYNEQF
j_gene: TRBJ1-5; v_gene: TRBV7-2; abundance: NA; CDR3aa: ASSLVDRQLNQPQH
j_gene: TRBJ2-7; v_gene: TRBV5-1; abundance: NA; CDR3aa: ASSPGTSAYEQY
j_gene: TRBJ2-2; v_gene: TRBV7-9; abundance: NA; CDR3aa: ASSLVGTSPGELF
j_gene: TRBJ2-7; v_gene: TRBV5-8; abundance: NA; CDR3aa: ASSFGSFIASGEQY
j_gene: TRBJ1-1; v_gene: TRBV29-1; abundance: NA; CDR3aa: SVVGGDAEAF
j_gene: TRBJ1-1; v_gene: TRBV15; abundance: few; CDR3aa: ATSRDGRNTEAF
j_gene: TRBJ2-7; v_gene: TRBV27; abundance: NA; CDR3aa: ASAQGAEQY
j_gene: TRBJ2-4; v_gene: TRBV19; abundance: NA; CDR3aa: ASSITGSKNIQY
j_gene: TRBJ2-5; v_gene: TRBV18; abundance: NA; CDR3aa: ASSPPSTRETQY
j_gene: TRBJ2-7; v_gene: TRBV7-2; abundance: NA; CDR3aa: ASSNPGEYEQY
j_gene: TRBJ1-2; v_gene: TRBV11-2; abundance: NA; CDR3aa: ASSLAANYGYT